A single sample is the source of the 26 T cell receptor beta chains below, sequenced in a study of radiotherapy plus CTLA-4 blockade in lung cancer. This table comes from immunoSEQ multiplex PCR, and its TCRdb copy is limited to in-frame clones, with some not included. The profile shows about 80,000 clones, less than 85% of them singletons. Sample: peripheral blood, taken from a patient treated with radiotherapy plus ipilimumab. The origin of the receptors is a human donor with non-small cell lung cancer who had stable disease on radiotherapy plus ipilimumab.

The chain joins TRBV27 to TRBJ1-6; unclear D gene. The germline CDR1 and CDR2 sequences are MNHEY and SMNVEV (reference sequence). With 2 bases removed from V and 7 bases from J, the gap between germline ends came to 15 bases. This CDR3 is 16 amino acids long. The CDR3 nucleotides are TGTGCCAGCAGTTTACACAGAGACCGACTCAATTCACCCCTCCACTTT. Amino acids: CASSLHRDRLNSPLHF.

The chain carries TRBV30 and TRBJ1-5; D gene uncertain. The V end lost 5 bases, the J end lost 1 base, and 9 bases lay between the germline ends. This CDR3 region has 13 residues. Looked up from germline, CDR1 is GTSNPN and CDR2 is SVGIG (reference sequence). CDR3 DNA: TGTGCCTGGGCCCATGGCAGCAATCAGCCCCAGCATTTT. Protein sequence: CAWAHGSNQPQHF.

The CDR3 region has the DNA TGTGCCAGCAGCTCGCGGCCCCAGGGTGAGCAGTTCTTC. Protein product: CASSSRPQGEQFF. V and J are TRBV5-4 and TRBJ2-1; the D gene is possibly TRBD1 (5 bases). Per germline, CDR1 SGHNT and CDR2 YYREEE (reference sequence). Between the trimmed V and J ends, which lost 3 bases and 9 bases, there was a span of 13 bases. CDR3 length: 13 amino acids.

The chain combines TRBV5-1 with TRBJ2-1; 7 nucleotides agree with TRBD2. The V segment lost 3 bases and the J segment 7 bases; nucleotides outside the gene matches: 10. This CDR3 contains 15 residues. The germline CDR1 and CDR2 sequences are SGHRS and YFSETQ. The CDR3 sequence: CASSYYGRMGNEQFF. Here the CDR3 DNA reads TGCGCCAGCAGCTATTACGGGAGGATGGGGAATGAGCAGTTCTTC.

This clone was counted a single time. The J gene is TRBJ1-2, the V gene TRBV2; D is unclear. V lost 0 bases, J lost 2 bases, and 4 bases lay in between. The germline V gene has CDR1 SNHLY and CDR2 FYNNEI. The CDR3 spans 13 residues. The DNA of the CDR3 is TGTGCCAGCAGTGAAGCAGTAAACTATGGCTACACCTTC. It translates to CASSEAVNYGYTF.

The chain is built from TRBV5-1 and TRBJ2-1, with D perhaps TRBD2 (6 bases). The germline V gene has CDR1 SGHRS and CDR2 YFSETQ. The CDR3 runs 14 residues. The V end was cut by 1 base, the J end by 7 bases, with 12 bases between. The CDR3: CASSLLRAGNEQFF. CDR3 DNA: TGCGCCAGCAGCTTGTTACGGGCGGGGAATGAGCAGTTCTTC.

The rearrangement links TRBV12-2 to TRBJ1-6; the table assigns TRBD1, which was not confirmed against the DNA. TRBV12-2 constitutes a pseudogene. CDR3 length: 14 residues. DNA of the CDR3: TGTGCAAGTCCGCACAACAGGGCAAATTCACCCCTCCACTTT. It encodes CASPHNRANSPLHF.

The rearrangement links TRBV7-9 to TRBJ1-2, with a tentative D call TRBD1 (6 bases). Germline CDR1 reads SEHNR; CDR2 reads FQNEAQ (reference sequence). The V end was cut by 0 bases, the J end by 6 bases, with 17 bases between. The CDR3 is 16 residues long. CDR3 DNA: TGTGCCAGCAGCTTAGCAAATCGAAATCAGGGGCATGGCTACACCTTC. Protein product: CASSLANRNQGHGYTF.

This clone appeared once. The rearrangement joins TRBV28 to TRBJ2-5, with D possibly TRBD1 on 6 matching bases. The J call may be mistaken, given a closer DNA end match to TRBJ2-7. Germline CDR1 is MDHEN and CDR2 is SYDVKM. This CDR3 has 15 amino acids. This CDR3 reads CASSFSPGETYEQYF. The CDR3 DNA reads as TGTGCCAGCAGTTTCTCGCCAGGGGAAACCTACGAGCAGTACTTC.

The chain has TRBV28 and TRBJ1-5; 7 nucleotides align to TRBD1. Trimming removed 5 bases from V and 6 bases from J; junction bases left unmatched: 4. The length of the CDR3 is 13 residues. Per the germline V gene, CDR1 is MDHEN and CDR2 is SYDVKM. The CDR3 spells CASSLDRVQPQHF. Here the CDR3 DNA reads TGTGCCAGCAGTCTAGACAGGGTTCAGCCCCAGCATTTT. The full variable domain, completed using reference TRBV28 and TRBJ1-5, is DVKVTQSSRYLVKRTGEKVFLECVQDMDHENMFWYRQDPGLGLRLIYFSYDVKMKEKGDIPEGYSVSREKKERFSLILESASTNQTSMYLCASSLDRVQPQHFGDGTRLSIL.

This clone has just a few counts. The chain uses TRBV18 and TRBJ1-4, with a tentative D call TRBD1 (5 bases). The germline V and J ends were trimmed by 6 bases and 1 base, with 15 bases remaining between them. Per the germline V gene, CDR1 is KGHSH and CDR2 is LQKENI. CDR3 length equals 16 residues. The CDR3 sequence: CASSSGPGRTNEKLFF. The CDR3 nucleotides are TGTGCCAGCTCTTCAGGGCCGGGACGAACTAATGAAAAACTGTTTTTT.

This chain links TRBV7-2 with TRBJ2-4; 8 nucleotides line up with TRBD2. Per germline, CDR1 SGHTA and CDR2 FQGNSA. The CDR3 spans 16 residues. The trim removed 0 bases at V and 0 bases at J, leaving 1 base unmatched. This CDR3 reads CASSLAGGAAKNIQYF. CDR3 DNA: TGTGCCAGCAGCTTAGCCGGGGGGGCAGCCAAAAACATTCAGTACTTC.

V and J are TRBV30 and TRBJ2-5; D may be TRBD2 (6 bases). In germline, CDR1 is GTSNPN, CDR2 SVGIG (reference sequence). The CDR3 has 11 amino acids. The germline V and J ends were trimmed by 5 bases and 3 bases, with 7 bases remaining between them. CDR3 sequence (DNA): TGTGCCTGGCGGAGGGAAGAGACCCAGTACTTC. It specifies CAWRREETQYF. The full variable domain, its missing parts supplied by reference TRBV30 and TRBJ2-5, is SQTIHQWPATLVQPVGSPLSLECTVEGTSNPNLYWYRQAAGRGLQLLFYSVGIGQISSEVPQNLSASRPQDRQFILSSKKLLLSDSGFYLCAWRREETQYFGPGTRLLVL.

The chain combines TRBV30 with TRBJ2-7; 8 bases match TRBD1. The trim removed 8 bases at V and 2 bases at J, leaving 5 bases unmatched. Germline V lookup: CDR1 GTSNPN, CDR2 SVGIG (reference sequence). This CDR3 region has 12 residues. The CDR3 sequence: CALTGEPYEQYF. The CDR3 DNA reads as TGTGCCCTGACAGGGGAACCCTACGAGCAGTACTTC.

The rearrangement links TRBV27 to TRBJ2-1; perhaps TRBD2 as D (7 bases). The CDR3 length is 16 residues. The V and J ends lost 10 bases and 6 bases respectively, with 25 bases between them. The germline V gene encodes CDR1 MNHEY and CDR2 SMNVEV (reference sequence). The CDR3 DNA reads as TGTGCCACCTCCCTGAAGGGGGGGGCCTCTCGCAATGAGCAGTTCTTC. It codes for CATSLKGGASRNEQFF.

This chain uses TRBV6-4 with TRBJ2-4; no definite D call. The CDR3 spans 16 residues. Germline V gives CDR1 MRHNA, CDR2 SNTAGT. Trimming took 3 bases from V and 0 from J, leaving 12 bases between them. Written as DNA, the CDR3 is TGTGCCAGCAGTGAGCCTCTATACCTAGCCAAAAACATTCAGTACTTC. It specifies CASSEPLYLAKNIQYF.

This clone appeared a few times. The rearrangement joins TRBV5-4 to TRBJ1-3; D unclear. Germline assignment: CDR1 SGHNT and CDR2 YYREEE (reference sequence). V was clipped by 0 bases and J by 1 base, with 2 bases between them. The CDR3 is made up of 13 amino acids. CDR3 amino acids: CASSLGSGNTIYF. CDR3 sequence (DNA): TGTGCCAGCAGCTTGGGATCTGGAAACACCATATATTTT.

J is TRBJ2-7 and V is TRBV20-1, with D unresolved. The germline V gene encodes CDR1 DFQATT and CDR2 SNEGSKA (reference sequence). V shed 1 base and J shed 7 bases, with 8 bases lying between them. This CDR3 contains 11 residues. CDR3 amino acids: CSARADGEQYF. CDR3 DNA: TGCAGTGCTAGAGCCGACGGGGAGCAGTACTTC.

This clone has just one count. This chain links TRBV9 with TRBJ1-2, with no clear D. Trimming removed 4 bases from V and 0 bases from J, with 10 bases in between. The CDR3 has 14 amino acids. CDR1 SGDLS and CDR2 YYNGEE come from the germline V gene. The CDR3 reads CASSPGQANYGYTF. DNA for the CDR3: TGTGCCAGCAGCCCGGGTCAAGCTAACTATGGCTACACCTTC.

Here the CDR3 DNA reads TGTGCCAGCAGCCAAGATGGGGGGCCAGGAAACACCATATATTTT. The encoded protein is CASSQDGGPGNTIYF. V usage is TRBV4-2 and J usage is TRBJ1-3; TRBD1 might be the D (6 bases). CDR3 length equals 15 residues. V dropped 0 bases and J dropped 4 bases, with 10 bases sitting between them. From germline, CDR1 is LGHNA and CDR2 YNFKEQ.

The chain has TRBV10-2 and TRBJ1-6; D remains ambiguous. CDR3 size: 21 residues. Looked up from germline, CDR1 is WSHSY and CDR2 is SAAADI. V lost 0 bases, J lost 0 bases, and 21 bases lay in between. The CDR3 loop is CASSESGSRLPLSSYNSPLHF. In DNA form, the CDR3 reads TGCGCCAGCAGTGAGTCGGGCAGTCGATTACCGCTGAGCTCCTATAATTCACCCCTCCACTTT.

The sample holds a few counts of this clone. The chain employs TRBV27 and TRBJ2-3; D is ambiguous. Trimming took 7 bases from V and 3 from J, leaving 14 bases between them. The CDR3 covers 14 residues. CDR1 and CDR2 (germline): MNHEY, SMNVEV (reference sequence). DNA of the CDR3: TGTGCCAGCACAGCTAGACGAACTACAGATACGCAGTATTTT. Translating gives CASTARRTTDTQYF.

The rearrangement uses TRBV27 and TRBJ2-1; possible D gene TRBD1, 6 bases. Trimming left V 0 bases short and J 2 bases short, with 14 bases between. Germline-derived CDR1 and CDR2 are MNHEY and SMNVEV (reference sequence). The CDR3 extends over 17 amino acids. The CDR3 nucleotides read TGTGCCAGCAGTTTATCGACCGGACAGAGGACCTACAATGAGCAGTTCTTC. Translation: CASSLSTGQRTYNEQFF.

V is TRBV4-1 and J is TRBJ2-7; D might be TRBD1 (5 bases). The CDR3 has 15 amino acids. Germline values: CDR1 MGHRA, CDR2 YSYEKL. V was pared by 0 bases and J by 4 bases, with 13 bases between. The CDR3 spells CASSQDFGRAYEQYF. Written as DNA, the CDR3 is TGCGCCAGCAGCCAAGATTTCGGCAGGGCATACGAGCAGTACTTC.

Only one count was recorded for this clone. The chain uses TRBV5-1 and TRBJ2-5, with a weak D call TRBD1 (5 bases). The germline CDR1 and CDR2 sequences are SGHRS and YFSETQ. This CDR3 is built from 14 residues. The ends were cut back, 0 bases at V and 3 bases at J, with 9 bases in the middle. The chain's CDR3 is CASSLDRIEETQYF. The CDR3 nucleotides read TGCGCCAGCAGCTTGGACAGGATTGAAGAGACCCAGTACTTC.

The V gene is TRBV6-5, the J gene TRBJ1-1; 7 nucleotides align to TRBD1. Germline V gene sequence: CDR1 MNHEY, CDR2 SVGAGI. The CDR3 spans 15 residues. V lost 2 bases to trimming and J lost 1 base; unmatched junction nucleotides: 4. The CDR3: CASSYAGQENTEAFF. The CDR3 bases are TGTGCCAGCAGTTACGCAGGACAGGAGAACACTGAAGCTTTCTTT.